This T cell receptor beta chain appears in the sequencing data of a study of cytomegalovirus exposure and HLA in healthy donors. Primers included in the PCR were 60 Vbeta and 13 Jbeta primers. Clones were read by immunoSEQ multiplex PCR, and TCRdb kept only the in-frame ones, dropping some. The data contain about 150,000 clones, 73% of them seen just once; the ten biggest clones take up around 1.6%. This CDR3 region has 16 residues. V was shortened by 2 bases and J by 5 bases, with 18 bases between the two germline ends. CDR1 is SGHTA and CDR2 is FQGNSA in the germline V gene. Sequencing used PBMCs. This TCR came from a woman between 18 and 30 years old in good health and CMV-seronegative. This chain links TRBV7-2 with TRBJ2-5, with TRBD2 as a possible D gene (5 bases). The CDR3 DNA is TGTGCCAGCAGCTTATATGGATCCATCGAGGGTGAGACCCAGTACTTC. Its protein product is CASSLYGSIEGETQYF.